A single T cell receptor beta chain is shown here with its context. Per the original methods: Estimates of nucleated cell counts were drawn from the amplification of reference gene primers. Sequencing was performed with immunoSEQ multiplex PCR; in TCRdb, only in-frame clones are kept and a portion is missing. Clone size and the V and J calls come from that table; the DNA yielded D and trimming. The data show 20,000 to 25,000 clones, with over 60% seen just once and around 13% held by the top ten. This sample is drawn from a study of blood T cell repertoires in COVID-19. Germline lookup yields CDR1 LNHDA and CDR2 SQIVND (reference sequence). This CDR3 has 15 amino acids. V was cut by 6 bases and J by 4 bases, with 16 bases left in between.

The sequenced sample was peripheral blood. V usage is TRBV19 and J usage is TRBJ2-1; D is possibly TRBD2 (5 bases). This sequence was found in a man between 60 and 70 years old with active COVID-19. The CDR3 nucleotides are TGTGCCAGTAGCCGTCGAGAGCGGTCGTACAATGAGCAGTTCTTC. It specifies CASSRRERSYNEQFF.